The present T cell receptor beta chain was sequenced within a study of T cell clones after liver transplantation. Only in-frame clones appear in the TCRdb table, and some are missing; sequencing was by immunoSEQ multiplex PCR. This sample carries around 30,000 clones, approximately 96% of them seen once, and the ten largest clones take 20% to 30%. This CDR3 is built from 16 residues. The V and J ends lost 2 bases and 7 bases respectively, with 19 bases between them. Germline V gives CDR1 SGDLS, CDR2 YYNGEE. The input for sequencing was CD8+ T cells from blood, taken 12 months after liver transplant. The receptor was isolated from a human patient who received a liver transplant. A share of the T cells may be of graft donor origin. This rearrangement joins TRBV9 to TRBJ2-1; D remains ambiguous. This CDR3 is CASSVPWSVAPNEQFF. As DNA, the CDR3 is TGTGCCAGCAGCGTTCCATGGTCAGTGGCCCCGAATGAGCAGTTCTTC. Together with reference TRBV9 and TRBJ2-1, the CDR3 gives the full variable domain: DSGVTQTPKHLITATGQRVTLRCSPRSGDLSVYWYQQSLDQGLQFLIQYYNGEERAKGNILERFSAQQFPDLHSELNLSSLELGDSALYFCASSVPWSVAPNEQFFGPGTRLTVL.